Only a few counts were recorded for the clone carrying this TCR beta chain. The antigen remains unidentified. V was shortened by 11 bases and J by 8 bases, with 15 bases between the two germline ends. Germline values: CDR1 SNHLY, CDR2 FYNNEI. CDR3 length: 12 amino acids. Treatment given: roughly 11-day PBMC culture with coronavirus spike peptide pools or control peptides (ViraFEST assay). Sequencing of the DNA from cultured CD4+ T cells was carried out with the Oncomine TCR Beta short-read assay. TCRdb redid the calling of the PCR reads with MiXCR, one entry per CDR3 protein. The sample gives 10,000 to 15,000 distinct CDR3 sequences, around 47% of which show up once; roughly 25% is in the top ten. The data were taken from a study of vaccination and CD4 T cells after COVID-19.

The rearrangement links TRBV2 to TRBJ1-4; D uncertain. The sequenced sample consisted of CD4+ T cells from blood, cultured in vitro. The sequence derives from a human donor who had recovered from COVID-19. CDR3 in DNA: TGTGCCGGTACAGTTTATGGGGAAAAACTGTTTTTT. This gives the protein CAGTVYGEKLFF.